This T cell receptor beta chain came from a study of blood T cell repertoires in COVID-19 (dated by TCRdb to 2018 to 2020). Broadly, across the study: Samples covering the acute and convalescent phases of COVID-19 were provided by collaborators in the United States, Italy and Spain. The prospective study material was composed of cDNA or gDNA derived from T cells, B-cell-depleted T cells, or PBMCs. Subjects who had been exposed to COVID-19, were actively infected with it, or had recovered from it provided the deeply sampled blood TCRbeta repertoires that made up the dataset. The repertoires were released in a freely available public database meant as a resource for research on the immune response to SARS-CoV-2. Samples were obtained from the ongoing ImmuneRACE study (first 160 participants) and from 950 to 1,500 subjects provided by 6 global collaborators. A de-identified subject ID, COVID-19 status, age in years and sex were almost always included in the sample metadata. Where available, HLA class I and class II types were obtained from metadata supplied by the sample provider rather than from assay-based typing.

TCRbeta CDR3 regions were amplified from genomic DNA using the immunoSEQ Assay, a bias-controlled multiplex PCR. The authors processed their data as follows. The number of nucleated cells in each sample was estimated by amplification of reference gene primers within the assay. To quantify the absolute abundance of each unique TCRbeta CDR3 rearrangement, sequence reads were collapsed and filtered. For each sample, productive Simpson clonality was calculated by taking the square root of Simpson's diversity index across productive rearrangements. The source is immuneACCESS, and TCRdb retained only in-frame sequences with V and J called. Part of the clones is not carried over; for the studies checked, unresolved V genes explain less than half of this, and the remainder is unexplained. V and J calls and clone size are copied from that table; D and trimming were computed from the DNA. Recorded for this sample are 75,000 to 100,000 clones; around 78% of them occurred a single time. The leading ten clones occupy about an eighth of the sample.

The CDR3 starts with the cysteine, ends with the phenylalanine, and has 13 residues. Kept here is only the CDR3 DNA, which spans 39 bases and is read in frame from base 1. The V end loses 7 bases and the J end loses 10 bases, and a stretch of 18 bases separates them. The germline V gene encodes CDR1 SGHRS and CDR2 YFSETQ. What the work shows at the level of the full study, not this receptor alone: The quantity of clinical and demographic metadata differed by source and by participant and was supplied without curation.

A word on this clone: It has no known antigen specificity. No base quality values were provided; no much bigger clone lies one nucleotide off.

Each collaborating institution followed its own protocols to collect whole blood in K2EDTA tubes. For TCRbeta analysis, collaborators shipped samples in one of three forms: frozen whole blood, isolated PBMCs, or DNA extracted from either of those sample types. The rearrangement combines TRBV5-1 with TRBJ1-5; the best D guess is TRBD1, with 5 bases matching. Input material: peripheral blood. The source of this sequence is a human donor in a cohort sampled during active COVID-19. For the CDR3, the sequence is CASGGTVVQPQHF. The nucleotides read TGCGCCAGCGGAGGGACGGTGGTCCAACCCCAGCATTTT.